Listed below are T cell receptor beta chains from one sample, sequenced in a study of CD8 T cells in ankylosing spondylitis. TCRdb re-analysed the 5' RACE reads in MiXCR, keeping a single row per CDR3 protein. The repertoire holds approximately 69,000 distinct CDR3 sequences, with 5.3% as singletons. The specimen was blood, either unsorted or a sorted T cell fraction (not recorded which). The receptors come from a male donor with ankylosing spondylitis or in good health (not recorded which). The CDR3 runs from the conserved cysteine through the conserved F or W. Each record gives: V gene, J gene, D gene, clone size, CDR3 length, CDR3 protein, CDR3 DNA. D genes are given only for firm matches. For some rows the clone size is stated as once, few or many, or as a class when expanded; others skip it.

>TRBV28|TRBJ2-3|.|many|15
CASITAGLGGDTQYF
TGTGCCAGCATCACCGCGGGACTCGGGGGAGATACGCAGTATTTT
>TRBV7-3|TRBJ2-7|.|many|14
CASSLNPGPSEQYF
TGTGCCAGCAGCTTAAATCCAGGTCCTTCGGAGCAGTACTTC
>TRBV4-3|TRBJ1-2|TRBD1|many|16
CASSQAQGVYYYGYTF
TGCGCCAGCAGCCAGGCCCAGGGGGTGTATTACTATGGCTACACCTTC
>TRBV6-1|TRBJ2-7|TRBD2|many|14
CASTGTSGPYEQYF
TGTGCCAGCACCGGGACTAGCGGGCCCTACGAGCAGTACTTC
>TRBV28|TRBJ2-3|TRBD1|many|16
CASSWDRSLSTDTQYF
TGTGCCAGCAGTTGGGACAGGTCCCTTAGCACAGATACGCAGTATTTT
>TRBV5-1|TRBJ1-4|TRBD1|.|16
CASSPGQAATNEKLFF
TGCGCCAGCAGCCCCGGACAGGCCGCAACTAATGAAAAACTGTTTTTT
>TRBV4-2|TRBJ2-2|.|many|13
CASSPANTGELFF
TGTGCCAGCAGCCCGGCGAACACCGGGGAGCTGTTTTTT
>TRBV3-1|TRBJ1-2|.|many|15
CASSQGPLGEHGYTF
TGTGCCAGCAGCCAAGGACCCCTGGGGGAACATGGCTACACCTTC
>TRBV27|TRBJ1-1|TRBD1|many|16
CASSALGTGDNTEAFF
TGTGCCAGCAGTGCACTCGGGACAGGGGATAACACTGAAGCTTTCTTT
>TRBV20-1|TRBJ2-5|.|many|13
CSARMGGRETQYF
TGCAGTGCTCGAATGGGTGGGCGAGAGACCCAGTACTTC
>TRBV7-8|TRBJ1-2|.|many|13
CASSLVGGGDYTF
TGTGCCAGCAGCTTAGTTGGAGGGGGAGACTACACCTTC
>TRBV7-9|TRBJ1-5|.|many|13
CASSFGFNQPQHF
TGTGCCAGCAGCTTCGGTTTCAATCAGCCCCAGCATTTT
>TRBV12-3/TRBV12-4|TRBJ1-5|.|many|16
CASTLVLAGRNQPQHF
TGTGCCAGCACCCTAGTTCTGGCCGGCCGCAATCAGCCCCAGCATTTT
>TRBV3-1|TRBJ2-7|.|many|11
CASSQAQEQYF
TGTGCCAGCAGCCAAGCGCAAGAGCAGTACTTC
>TRBV4-1|TRBJ2-2|.|many|15
CASSQDGRVTGELFF
TGCGCCAGCAGCCAAGATGGAAGGGTCACCGGGGAGCTGTTTTTT
>TRBV20-1|TRBJ1-1|.|many|14
CSARVGTTNTEAFF
TGCAGTGCTAGAGTTGGGACGACGAACACTGAAGCTTTCTTT
>TRBV12-3/TRBV12-4|TRBJ2-3|.|many|15
CASSRRGIYTDTQYF
TGTGCCAGCAGCCGACGGGGCATATACACAGATACGCAGTATTTT
>TRBV20-1|TRBJ1-5|.|many|14
CSASSGGRDQPQHF
TGCAGTGCTAGTTCGGGGGGCCGAGATCAGCCCCAGCATTTT
>TRBV5-1|TRBJ1-1|.|many|15
CASSLGGFENTEAFF
TGCGCCAGCAGCTTGGGAGGGTTCGAGAACACTGAAGCTTTCTTT
>TRBV5-1|TRBJ2-7|TRBD1|many|16
CASSRTPQGAGYEQYF
TGCGCCAGCAGTAGAACCCCCCAGGGGGCGGGGTACGAGCAGTACTTC
>TRBV5-1|TRBJ2-1|.|many|13
CASSLQGFGEQFF
TGCGCCAGCAGCTTACAAGGGTTCGGTGAGCAGTTCTTC
>TRBV4-2|TRBJ1-2|TRBD1|many|15
CASSQVSQGVGGYTF
TGTGCCAGCAGCCAAGTCTCACAGGGGGTTGGTGGCTACACCTTC
>TRBV20-1|TRBJ1-2|.|.|13
CSAKDPPNYGYTF
TGCAGTGCAAAGGACCCGCCGAACTATGGCTACACCTTC
>TRBV12-3/TRBV12-4|TRBJ2-3|.|medium-sized|11
CASRLTDTQYF
TGTGCCAGCAGACTCACAGATACGCAGTATTTT
>TRBV6-1|TRBJ2-1|.|many|14
CASSDRPRDNEQFF
TGTGCCAGCAGTGATCGTCCGAGGGACAATGAGCAGTTCTTC
>TRBV30|TRBJ2-7|.|many|12
CAWSRGQRETHF
TGTGCCTGGAGTAGAGGGCAGCGCGAGACCCACTTC
>TRBV3-1|TRBJ2-1|TRBD2|many|16
CASSQEALAGVNEQFF
TGTGCCAGCAGCCAAGAAGCGCTAGCGGGGGTCAATGAGCAGTTCTTC
>TRBV10-3|TRBJ2-7|.|few|13
CAIRPALGGEQYF
TGTGCCATCAGACCGGCCTTAGGGGGCGAGCAGTACTTC
>TRBV12-3/TRBV12-4|TRBJ2-2|.|many|14
CASKPGLSTGELFF
TGTGCCAGCAAACCGGGACTCAGCACCGGGGAGCTGTTTTTT
>TRBV2|TRBJ1-1|.|many|16
CASSALPGQANTEAFF
TGTGCCAGCAGTGCCCTGCCGGGACAAGCGAACACTGAAGCTTTCTTT
>TRBV2|TRBJ2-5|.|many|12
CASSELGETQYF
TGTGCCAGCAGTGAGTTGGGAGAGACCCAGTACTTC
>TRBV10-3|TRBJ1-6|.|many|15
CAISEDSSYNSPLHF
TGTGCCATCAGTGAAGACAGCTCCTATAATTCACCCCTCCACTTT
>TRBV9|TRBJ2-1|.|.|16
CASSASSPNNYNEQLF
TGTGCCAGCAGCGCTTCATCCCCAAACAACTACAATGAGCAGCTCTTC
>TRBV24-1|TRBJ1-1|.|many|13
CATSDALNTEAFF
TGTGCCACCAGTGATGCCCTAAACACTGAAGCTTTCTTT
>TRBV20-1|TRBJ1-6|.|many|13
CSATTAMNSPLHF
TGCAGTGCGACTACAGCAATGAATTCACCCCTCCACTTT
>TRBV5-6|TRBJ1-3|.|many|15
CASSLGDFSGNTIYF
TGTGCCAGCAGCTTGGGGGATTTCTCTGGAAACACCATATATTTT
>TRBV12-3/TRBV12-4|TRBJ2-7|.|many|16
CASSFGVAPATYEQYF
TGTGCCAGCAGTTTCGGCGTGGCACCGGCCACCTACGAGCAGTACTTC
>TRBV20-1|TRBJ2-7|TRBD1|many|15
CSAALSGTGGNEQYF
TGCAGTGCTGCCCTATCCGGGACAGGGGGCAACGAGCAGTACTTC
>TRBV29-1|TRBJ1-2|TRBD1|many|12
CSAGQGPYGYTF
TGCAGCGCAGGACAGGGACCCTATGGCTACACCTTC
>TRBV11-1|TRBJ2-1|TRBD1|many|19
CASSLAPRDREGPYNEQFF
TGTGCCAGCAGCTTAGCCCCCCGGGACAGGGAGGGCCCCTACAATGAGCAGTTCTTC
>TRBV20-1|TRBJ2-1|TRBD2|.|14
CSARGGGGLNEQFF
TGCAGTGCTAGGGGAGGCGGGGGGCTTAATGAGCAGTTCTTC
>TRBV14|TRBJ1-6|.|many|15
CASSLGGTYNSPLHF
TGTGCCAGCAGCCTTGGAGGAACCTATAATTCACCCCTCCACTTT
>TRBV20-1|TRBJ2-3|.|few|14
CSAPVGASTDTQYF
TGCAGTGCGCCTGTCGGGGCTAGCACAGATACGCAGTATTTT
>TRBV6-2/TRBV6-3|TRBJ2-5|.|many|17
CASSYTPGTEDQETQYF
TGTGCCAGCAGTTACACTCCCGGGACGGAAGATCAAGAGACCCAGTACTTC
>TRBV29-1|TRBJ2-7|.|many|12
CSVEKVGDEQYF
TGCAGCGTTGAGAAAGTAGGGGACGAGCAGTACTTC
>TRBV3-1|TRBJ2-5|.|.|14
CASSQEGQLLAQYF
TGTGCCAGCAGCCAAGAGGGGCAGCTTTTGGCCCAGTACTTC
>TRBV12-3/TRBV12-4|TRBJ2-1|TRBD2|many|15
CASSLGLAGNNEQFF
TGTGCCAGCAGTTTGGGACTAGCGGGGAATAATGAGCAGTTCTTC
>TRBV28|TRBJ2-3|.|many|13
CASSFIHLDTQYF
TGTGCCAGCAGTTTTATCCACTTGGATACGCAGTATTTT
>TRBV20-1|TRBJ1-1|.|many|13
CSARQAWDTEAFF
TGCAGTGCAAGACAGGCGTGGGACACTGAAGCTTTCTTT
>TRBV28|TRBJ1-5|.|many|11
CASSSTRPQHF
TGTGCCAGCAGTTCCACAAGGCCCCAGCATTTT
>TRBV12-3/TRBV12-4|TRBJ2-6|.|many|13
CAISGSGANVLTF
TGTGCGATAAGTGGTTCTGGGGCCAACGTCCTGACTTTC
>TRBV20-1|TRBJ1-5|.|many|14
CSAREVNYNQPQHF
TGCAGTGCTAGAGAGGTAAACTACAATCAGCCCCAGCATTTT
>TRBV4-1|TRBJ1-6|.|many|15
CASSQIGGGDSPLHF
TGCGCCAGCAGCCAAATCGGGGGAGGCGATTCACCCCTCCACTTT
>TRBV9|TRBJ1-5|.|many|16
CASSVGDVNGNQPQHF
TGTGCCAGCAGCGTAGGGGACGTTAACGGCAATCAGCCCCAGCATTTT
>TRBV20-1|TRBJ2-4|.|many|13
CSARDSTKNIQYF
TGCAGTGCTAGAGACAGTACCAAAAACATTCAGTACTTC